Listed below are T cell receptor beta chains from one sample, sequenced in a study of blood T cell repertoires in COVID-19. Sequenced by immunoSEQ multiplex PCR; TCRdb stores in-frame clones only, minus some. The data contain under 250,000 clones, roughly four fifths of them singletons. Sequencing was done on a sample of peripheral blood. The receptors were gathered from a woman aged 70-85 years with COVID-19, enrolled during active disease. Each CDR3 is given with its conserved first and last residue. A D gene is named only where the DNA matches it firmly. Not all rows give a size; the values are once, few, many and, for expanded clones, a class.

TRBJ2-3 - - TRBV11-2 CASSLDRARVTDTQYF TGTGCCAGCAGCTTAGATCGGGCCAGGGTGACAGATACGCAGTATTTT
TRBJ1-5 - once TRBV6-2/TRBV6-3 CASSYRGGRVGNQPQHF TGTGCCAGCAGTTACCGGGGGGGCAGGGTCGGCAATCAGCCCCAGCATTTT
TRBJ2-1 - - TRBV30 CAWSNELGFNEQFF TGTGCCTGGAGTAACGAACTCGGGTTCAATGAGCAGTTCTTC
TRBJ2-1 TRBD2 once TRBV6-1 CASTRTSGSYEQFF TGTGCCAGCACCAGGACTAGCGGGAGTTATGAGCAGTTCTTC
TRBJ2-7 - - TRBV7-8 CASSARSGHYEQYF TGTGCCAGCAGCGCCCGGTCAGGTCACTACGAGCAGTACTTC
TRBJ1-6 - - TRBV3-1/TRBV3-2 CASSQSSQAPLHF TGTGCCAGCAGCCAAAGCAGTCAGGCACCCCTCCACTTT
TRBJ1-5 TRBD1 - TRBV29-1 CSVGRDRVQPQHF TGCAGCGTTGGCCGGGACAGAGTCCAGCCCCAGCATTTT
TRBJ2-2 - - TRBV7-6 CASSEGLAWLTGELFF TGTGCCAGCAGCGAAGGGCTAGCCTGGCTCACCGGGGAGCTGTTTTTT
TRBJ2-1 - - TRBV24-1 CATSGVLGTPLGNEQFF TGTGCCACCAGTGGAGTCCTAGGGACTCCTTTGGGAAATGAGCAGTTCTTC
TRBJ2-2 TRBD2 - TRBV19 CASRTGRALFTGELFF TGTGCCAGTAGGACCGGGAGGGCCCTTTTCACCGGGGAGCTGTTTTTT
TRBJ1-1 - - TRBV15 CATSSRGGTEAFF TGTGCCACCAGCAGCAGGGGTGGGACTGAAGCTTTCTTT
TRBJ2-4 - few TRBV7-2 CASSLTGTPAKNIQYF TGTGCCAGCAGCTTAACCGGGACTCCCGCCAAAAACATTCAGTACTTC
TRBJ1-1 - - TRBV30 CAWTSGWNTEAFF TGTGCCTGGACCTCGGGGTGGAACACTGAAGCTTTCTTT
TRBJ2-4 TRBD1 - TRBV5-6 CASSPRQGWGNIQYF TGTGCCAGCAGCCCAAGACAGGGGTGGGGAAACATTCAGTACTTC
TRBJ1-2 TRBD1 - TRBV5-6 CASSSRPRTGQGYTF TGTGCCAGCAGCTCCCGGCCCAGGACAGGGCAAGGCTACACCTTC
TRBJ1-1 - - TRBV29-1 CSATTVNTEAFF TGCAGCGCCACGACAGTGAACACTGAAGCTTTCTTT
TRBJ1-1 - - TRBV6-5 CASSSHLAGNTEAFF TGTGCCAGCAGTTCCCATCTGGCGGGGAACACTGAAGCTTTCTTT
TRBJ1-5 - - TRBV3-1/TRBV3-2 CASSQGGQNNQPQHF TGTGCCAGCAGCCAAGGAGGACAGAACAATCAGCCCCAGCATTTT
TRBJ1-2 - - TRBV7-9 CASSLRGGDGYTF TGTGCCAGCAGCTTAAGGGGCGGAGATGGCTACACCTTC
TRBJ2-5 TRBD2 - TRBV28 CASNGAGKRQETQYF TGTGCCAGCAACGGAGCGGGGAAGCGACAAGAGACCCAGTACTTC
TRBJ1-5 - - TRBV6-1 CASSEGPISQPQHF TGTGCCAGCAGTGAAGGGCCGATCAGTCAGCCCCAGCATTTT
TRBJ1-5 - - TRBV2 CASSVAPFLPQHF TGTGCCAGCAGTGTGGCCCCATTCTTGCCCCAGCATTTT
TRBJ2-3 TRBD2 - TRBV19 CASSIYGSGGTDTQYF TGTGCCAGTAGTATATACGGTAGCGGGGGCACAGATACGCAGTATTTT
TRBJ1-1 TRBD1 - TRBV7-9 CASSLRGQVNTEAFF TGTGCCAGCAGCTTAAGAGGACAGGTGAACACTGAAGCTTTCTTT
TRBJ2-7 - - TRBV28 CASSSLRRAPYF TGTGCCAGCAGTTCCTTACGTAGAGCTCCGTACTTC
TRBJ1-6 TRBD1 - TRBV2 CASTQSTGTTFHF TGTGCCAGCACCCAATCGACAGGGACCACCTTCCACTTT
TRBJ1-5 - once TRBV28 CASTGLWTPNNQPQHF TGTGCCAGCACCGGCCTTTGGACACCCAATAATCAGCCCCAGCATTTT
TRBJ2-3 TRBD2 - TRBV19 CASSRDSGRAEDTQYF TGTGCCAGTAGTAGAGATAGCGGGAGGGCCGAAGATACGCAGTATTTT
TRBJ2-7 - few TRBV30 CAWSVLTQGFRPYEQYF TGTGCCTGGAGTGTCCTCACCCAGGGGTTTAGGCCCTACGAGCAGTACTTC
TRBJ1-3 - - TRBV7-8 CASSLVQGHGNTIYF TGTGCCAGCAGCTTAGTGCAGGGGCATGGAAACACCATATATTTT
TRBJ2-5 TRBD2 few TRBV5-1 CASSLAGTSGETQYF TGCGCCAGCAGCTTGGCTGGGACTAGCGGGGAGACCCAGTACTTC
TRBJ1-2 TRBD1 - TRBV7-2 CASSEGPTGRYGYTF TGTGCCAGCAGCGAAGGTCCGACAGGGCGGTATGGCTACACCTTC
TRBJ1-2 - - TRBV7-9 CASSLQGALGYTF TGTGCCAGCAGCTTACAGGGTGCTTTGGGCTACACCTTC
TRBJ2-2 - once TRBV10-3 CAISERQTNTGELFF TGTGCCATCAGTGAGCGACAGACGAACACCGGGGAGCTGTTTTTT